The 20 T cell receptor beta chains in this list originate from one sample, sequenced in a study of regulatory T cells in long-lasting Graves disease. Researchers made TCR beta libraries by using iRepertoire HTBI primers and running Arm-PCR on CDR3 regions. TCRdb analysed the multiplex PCR reads with MiXCR anew, one entry per CDR3 protein. The profile shows roughly 500,000 distinct CDR3 sequences, more than 20% of them singletons. The time point was: persistent/refractory GD, antithyroid drugs over 5 years with positive TRAb. The TCR library used RNA extracted from PBMCs. The starting material was peripheral blood mononuclear cells (PBMCs), obtained when the disease was refractory, from a patient treated with antithyroid drugs. Receptors originate from a female donor with Graves disease.

There are many counts of this clonotype. The chain couples TRBV6-5 to TRBJ2-7, with TRBD2 identical over 10 bases. Germline-derived CDR1 and CDR2 are MNHEY and SVGAGI. The trim removed 2 bases at V and 1 base at J, leaving 11 bases unmatched. This CDR3 contains 18 residues. CDR3 loop: CASSYKTSGIGKSYEQYF. For the CDR3, the DNA is TGTGCCAGCAGTTACAAAACTAGCGGGATTGGGAAATCCTACGAGCAGTACTTC.

This clonotype has more than one count but fewer than ten. The junction shows a germline mismatch at one end, possibly a read error. V is TRBV6-2 or TRBV6-3 and J is TRBJ2-6; 9 bases map to TRBD2. Germline lookup yields CDR1 MNHEY and CDR2 SVGEGT. This CDR3 has 19 amino acids. The DNA of the CDR3 is TGTGCCAGCAGTTACTCACTAGCGGGTGGATCCTCTGGGGCCAACGTCCCGACTTTC. This gives the protein CASSYSLAGGSSGANVPTF.

The chain couples TRBV6-2 or TRBV6-3 to TRBJ2-4; possibly TRBD1 for D (6 bases). V lost 2 bases, J lost 3 bases, and 11 bases lay in between. There are 15 residues in the CDR3. Germline loops: CDR1 MNHEY, CDR2 SVGEGT. This CDR3 is CASSYLQGGKNIQYF. CDR3 coding DNA: TGTGCCAGCAGTTACCTACAGGGTGGCAAAAACATTCAGTACTTC.

This clonotype has more than one count but fewer than ten. The chain joins TRBV19 to TRBJ2-7; TRBD2 aligns across 7 bases. The germline V gene encodes CDR1 LNHDA and CDR2 SQIVND (reference sequence). V lost 4 bases to trimming and J lost 0 bases; unmatched junction nucleotides: 6. The CDR3 has 15 amino acids. CDR3 loop: CASSTGRIHSYEQYF. The CDR3 DNA is TGTGCCAGTAGTACCGGGAGGATACACTCCTACGAGCAGTACTTC.

The V and J genes are TRBV11-2 and TRBJ1-3, with D perhaps TRBD1 (5 bases). V lost 5 bases and J lost 9, with 11 bases in between. CDR3 length equals 12 residues. Per the germline V gene, CDR1 is SGHAT and CDR2 is FQNNGV. The CDR3 coding sequence is TGTGCCAGCAGCCTCAACACAGGCACCATATATTTT. Its translation is CASSLNTGTIYF.

There are a few counts of this clonotype. The V and J genes are TRBV7-2 and TRBJ2-1, with TRBD1 identical over 12 bases. Losses at the gene ends were 4 bases for V and 5 bases for J; bases not matched to a gene: 3. The CDR3 length is 15 residues. Per germline, CDR1 SGHTA and CDR2 FQGNSA. The CDR3 DNA sequence: TGTGCCAGCAGCTCGGGACAGGGGGCCCACAATGAGCAGTTCTTC. As protein: CASSSGQGAHNEQFF. Full variable domain (outside the CDR3, taken from reference TRBV7-2 and TRBJ2-1): GAGVSQSPSNKVTEKGKDVELRCDPISGHTALYWYRQSLGQGLEFLIYFQGNSAPDKSGLPSDRFSAERTGGSVSTLTIQRTQQEDSAVYLCASSSGQGAHNEQFFGPGTRLTVL.

A few counts support this clonotype. The junction differs from germline at one of its ends, possibly a read error. The genes are TRBV5-4 and TRBJ1-6; possible D gene TRBD1, 5 bases. Germline loops: CDR1 SGHNT, CDR2 YYREEE (reference sequence). The CDR3 contains 14 residues. Written as DNA, the CDR3 is TGTGCCAGCAGTTTGGGGCCAAAGGCTTCACCCCTCCACTTT. Translated: CASSLGPKASPLHF.

This clonotype has only a few counts. V gene TRBV13 combines with J gene TRBJ2-3, with 12 bases that match TRBD2. The length of the CDR3 is 21 residues. V trimming: 4 bases; J trimming: 2 bases; junction bases outside the gene matches: 19. Germline V gene data show CDR1 as PRHDT and CDR2 as FYEKMQ (reference sequence). The CDR3 nucleotides are TGTGCCAGCAGCTCGCGTCACCCGACTAGCGGGAGACACCCAGTCACAGATACGCAGTATTTT. It yields the protein CASSSRHPTSGRHPVTDTQYF. Together with reference TRBV13 and TRBJ2-3, the CDR3 gives the full variable domain: AAGVIQSPRHLIKEKRETATLKCYPIPRHDTVYWYQQGPGQDPQFLISFYEKMQSDKGSIPDRFSAQQFSDYHSELNMSSLELGDSALYFCASSSRHPTSGRHPVTDTQYFGPGTRLTVL.

This clonotype has a count of ten or more. The chain joins TRBV6-1 to TRBJ2-7; D may correspond to TRBD1 or TRBD2 (5 bases each). Trimming removed 5 bases from V and 2 bases from J, with 13 bases in between. CDR3 size: 14 residues. From germline, CDR1 is MNHNS and CDR2 SASEGT. DNA of the CDR3: TGTGCCAGCAGTATTCGTGGGGGTACCTACGAGCAGTACTTC. It codes for CASSIRGGTYEQYF.

This clonotype showed up just a few times. The chain carries TRBV5-1 and TRBJ2-7; TRBD2 is a possible D gene (6 bases). V gave up 0 bases and J gave up 3 bases, with 13 bases separating them. Germline-derived CDR1 and CDR2 are SGHRS and YFSETQ. CDR3 size: 15 residues. The CDR3 sequence is CASSLVGGTYYEQYF. The CDR3 DNA reads TGCGCCAGCAGCTTGGTCGGGGGAACTTACTACGAGCAGTACTTC.

The chain carries TRBV28 and TRBJ2-3, with 8 bases identical to TRBD1. V shed 2 bases, J shed 4 bases, and the junction held 11 bases outside the gene matches. The CDR3 runs to 17 residues. Germline CDR1 MDHEN, CDR2 SYDVKM. As DNA, the CDR3 is TGTGCCAGCAGTTTAGGGTCCAGGGGGCGCCCCGCAGATACGCAGTATTTT. Its protein is CASSLGSRGRPADTQYF.

The sample holds many counts of this clonotype. The chain joins TRBV5-1 to TRBJ1-1; the D is unclear. Germline loops: CDR1 SGHRS, CDR2 YFSETQ. The CDR3 is 15 amino acids. V was pared by 0 bases and J by 4 bases, with 13 bases between. CDR3: CASSLEGPSATEAFF. The DNA of the CDR3 is TGCGCCAGCAGCTTGGAAGGCCCGTCGGCCACTGAAGCTTTCTTT.

This clonotype was detected a few times. The chain combines TRBV7-9 with TRBJ1-2; tentatively, D is TRBD1 (5 bases). Germline CDR1 and CDR2: SEHNR and FQNEAQ (reference sequence). V lost 5 bases, J lost 6 bases, and 16 bases lay in between. CDR3 length: 14 amino acids. In DNA form, the CDR3 reads TGTGCCAGCAGCCCCTGGACATTAAAGAATGGCTACACCTTC. Translating gives CASSPWTLKNGYTF.

The genes are TRBV7-8 and TRBJ2-7; 10 bases fit TRBD1. The CDR3 runs 16 residues. Per the germline V gene, CDR1 is SGHVS and CDR2 is FQNEAQ. J lost 1 base, V lost 3 bases, and 6 bases had no gene match. The CDR3 loop is CASSFLPGQGSYEQYF. The CDR3 DNA is TGTGCCAGCAGCTTTTTACCGGGACAGGGGTCCTACGAGCAGTACTTC.

The chain joins TRBV18 to TRBJ1-1; D is unresolved. Germline CDR1 reads KGHSH; CDR2 reads LQKENI. CDR3 length: 15 amino acids. V lost 3 bases to trimming and J lost 0 bases, with 11 bases between them. The chain's CDR3 is CASSPLQTLNTEAFF. The CDR3 DNA reads as TGTGCCAGCTCACCTCTTCAGACACTGAACACTGAAGCTTTCTTT.

The gene calls are TRBV5-1 and TRBJ1-1, with D perhaps TRBD1 (5 bases). Germline values: CDR1 SGHRS, CDR2 YFSETQ. CDR3 length: 17 residues. V was clipped by 3 bases and J by 6 bases, with 24 bases between them. CDR3 amino acids: CASSSMGVGYLGAEAFF. The CDR3 DNA is TGCGCCAGCAGCTCAATGGGGGTCGGATATCTGGGCGCTGAAGCTTTCTTT.

This clonotype was observed at least ten times. V and J are TRBV27 and TRBJ2-7; TRBD2 might be the D (5 bases). V dropped 5 bases and J dropped 6 bases, with 17 bases sitting between them. The germline CDR1 and CDR2 sequences are MNHEY and SMNVEV (reference sequence). This CDR3 contains 14 residues. The CDR3 protein is CASSHSSSPGEQYF. The CDR3 region has the DNA TGTGCCAGCAGTCATTCTAGCTCTCCCGGCGAGCAGTACTTC.

This clonotype was counted many times. V gene TRBV19 combines with J gene TRBJ1-2, with TRBD1 identical over 10 bases. The germline V gene encodes CDR1 LNHDA and CDR2 SQIVND (reference sequence). This CDR3 spans 15 amino acids. The V gene end was trimmed by 7 bases and the J gene end by 2 bases; junction bases not matched to a gene: 7. The CDR3 here is CASNARGQGNYGYTF. The CDR3 region has the DNA TGTGCCAGTAACGCCAGGGGACAGGGGAACTATGGCTACACCTTC. The entire variable domain, with the rest obtained from reference TRBV19 and TRBJ1-2, is as follows: DGGITQSPKYLFRKEGQNVTLSCEQNLNHDAMYWYRQDPGQGLRLIYYSQIVNDFQKGDIAEGYSVSREKKESFPLTVTSAQKNPTAFYLCASNARGQGNYGYTFGSGTRLTVV.

This clonotype was counted many times. The CDR3 nucleotides are TGTGCCACCAGCAGAGTAGGGGACTACGAGCAGTACTTC. Translation: CATSRVGDYEQYF. The J gene is TRBJ2-7, the V gene TRBV15, with D tentatively TRBD1 (5 bases). Germline CDR1 and CDR2: LNHNV and YYDKDF (reference sequence). This CDR3 has 13 residues. Trimming left V 1 base short and J 3 bases short, with 7 bases between.

This clonotype was seen only a few times. This chain links TRBV14 with TRBJ2-2, with 11 bases matching TRBD2. The germline V gene encodes CDR1 SGHDN and CDR2 FVKESK. The CDR3 totals 16 residues. Trimming removed 6 bases from V and 4 bases from J; junction bases left unmatched: 7. The CDR3 DNA follows: TGTGCCAGCAGTGGGGGACTAGCGGAGATCACCGGGGAGCTGTTTTTT. It is translated as CASSGGLAEITGELFF.